This passage covers 26 T cell receptor beta chains from one sample sequenced in a study of T cells in Graves' hyperthyroidism and ophthalmopathy. Amplification yielded TCR beta CDR3 regions, with RNA transcripts as the source. First-round RT-PCR of the TCR CDR3 relied on the HTBI primer set. MiXCR, applied by TCRdb to the multiplex PCR reads, yields one record per CDR3 protein. The sample holds hundreds of thousands of distinct CDR3 sequences, less than 15% seen once. Input material: blood. The receptors shown here come from a woman aged 18-29 years with Graves' hyperthyroidism.

This clonotype was observed a handful of times. The CDR3 spells CASSFQGTYGYTF. CDR3 coding DNA: TGTGCCAGCAGCTTCCAGGGTACCTATGGCTACACCTTC. This chain joins TRBV5-5 and TRBJ1-2; possibly TRBD1 for D (5 bases). Germline CDR1 SGHKS, CDR2 YYEKEE (reference sequence). The CDR3 length is 13 residues. Trimming removed 2 bases at V and 4 bases at J, with 9 bases between.

The V and J genes are TRBV19 and TRBJ2-5; TRBD2 agrees at 7 bases. Germline lookup yields CDR1 LNHDA and CDR2 SQIVND (reference sequence). Unmatched junction bases numbered 9, after V lost 9 bases and J lost 2 bases. The CDR3 has 14 amino acids. CDR3 sequence (DNA): TGTGCCAGCAGTGCCCTAGCGGAACAAGAGACCCAGTACTTC. It yields the protein CASSALAEQETQYF.

The chain uses TRBV7-9 and TRBJ1-1; D is possibly TRBD1 (5 bases). V shed 1 base and J shed 1 base, with 16 bases lying between them. The germline V gene encodes CDR1 SEHNR and CDR2 FQNEAQ (reference sequence). The CDR3 loop spans 17 amino acids. DNA of the CDR3: TGTGCCAGCAGCTTAGGGGGGACGTACCTAAGGAACACTGAAGCTTTCTTT. This gives the protein CASSLGGTYLRNTEAFF.

This clonotype was recorded many times. This chain joins TRBV30 and TRBJ2-7, with D unresolved. Trimming cost V 2 bases and J 4 bases, with 12 bases left between them. The CDR3 runs to 13 residues. CDR1 is GTSNPN and CDR2 is SVGIG in the germline V gene (reference sequence). The CDR3 region has the DNA TGTGCCTGGAGTCAGTCGGGTGGATACGAGCAGTACTTC. It is translated as CAWSQSGGYEQYF.

The genes are TRBV6-2 or TRBV6-3 and TRBJ2-1; D not resolved. The CDR3 runs to 11 residues. Trimming shortened V by 8 bases and J by 6 bases, and 8 bases separated the two germline ends. From germline, CDR1 is MNHEY and CDR2 SVGEGT. CDR3 DNA: TGTGCCAGCTACTCCAGCAATGAGCAGTTCTTC. Amino acid sequence: CASYSSNEQFF.

This clonotype appeared many times. V usage is TRBV7-9 and J usage is TRBJ2-1, with D hard to call. Germline CDR1 reads SEHNR; CDR2 reads FQNEAQ (reference sequence). The length of the CDR3 is 17 residues. The ends were cut back, 0 bases at V and 3 bases at J, with 15 bases in the middle. In DNA, the CDR3 is TGTGCCAGCAGCTTAGCGCTATCAGGAAGGAACTACAATGAGCAGTTCTTC. Its protein is CASSLALSGRNYNEQFF.

In its sample, this clonotype was seen a few times. The chain uses TRBV5-6 and TRBJ2-3; D is undetermined. The germline V gene encodes CDR1 SGHDT and CDR2 YYEEEE. The CDR3 length is 15 residues. Trimming stripped 0 bases from V and 2 bases from J, with 10 bases between. This chain's CDR3 is CASSLELSHTDTQYF. The DNA of the CDR3 is TGTGCCAGCAGCTTGGAACTATCCCACACAGATACGCAGTATTTT.

This chain joins TRBV19 and TRBJ2-3; weak D call: TRBD2 (6 bases). V was shortened by 5 bases and J by 2 bases, with 17 bases between the two germline ends. CDR3 length equals 16 residues. The V gene's germline CDR1 is LNHDA and CDR2 SQIVND (reference sequence). In DNA form, the CDR3 reads TGTGCCAGTAGTTCGGCGGGGAGATCATTCACAGATACGCAGTATTTT. The encoded protein is CASSSAGRSFTDTQYF.

This clonotype was detected many times. The J gene is TRBJ2-7, the V gene TRBV20-1, with D uncertain. The CDR3 is made up of 13 amino acids. CDR1 and CDR2 from the germline V gene are DFQATT and SNEGSKA (reference sequence). Trimming shortened V by 0 bases and J by 3 bases, and 9 bases separated the two germline ends. The CDR3 DNA sequence: TGCAGTGCTAGAGATAAACTCGACTACGAGCAGTACTTC. Translation gives CSARDKLDYEQYF.

The CDR3 region is CASSWNRQGLRGYTF. The CDR3 DNA follows: TGTGCCAGCAGTTGGAACCGACAGGGGCTTAGAGGCTACACCTTC. V is TRBV27 and J is TRBJ1-2; TRBD1 matches at 8 bases. The CDR3 sequence is 15 residues long. Per germline, CDR1 MNHEY and CDR2 SMNVEV (reference sequence). Germline trimming cut 4 bases from V and 8 bases from J; bases unmatched to any gene: 12.

This clonotype appeared many times. V gene TRBV2 combines with J gene TRBJ2-3; tentatively, D is TRBD2 (5 bases). This CDR3 spans 15 amino acids. V shed 2 bases and J shed 1 base, with 10 bases lying between them. Germline V lookup: CDR1 SNHLY, CDR2 FYNNEI. Written as DNA, the CDR3 is TGTGCCAGCAGTGAATGGCTGGGAGGCACAGATACGCAGTATTTT. Its translation is CASSEWLGGTDTQYF. Full variable domain (missing parts from reference TRBV2 and TRBJ2-3): EPEVTQTPSHQVTQMGQEVILRCVPISNHLYFYWYRQILGQKVEFLVSFYNNEISEKSEIFDDQFSVERPDGSNFTLKIRSTKLEDSAMYFCASSEWLGGTDTQYFGPGTRLTVL.

This clonotype was recorded at least ten times. The chain combines TRBV20-1 with TRBJ2-7, with D possibly being TRBD1 or TRBD2 (6 bases each). Trimming removed 5 bases at V and 3 bases at J, with 20 bases between. Germline values: CDR1 DFQATT, CDR2 SNEGSKA (reference sequence). This CDR3 has 15 amino acids. The CDR3 bases are TGCAGTGCTTATAGCGCACAGGGACTGGTCTACGAGCAGTACTTC. Its protein product is CSAYSAQGLVYEQYF.

This clonotype was recorded once. This chain joins TRBV13 and TRBJ1-6; 10 bases match TRBD1. The V and J ends lost 5 bases and 10 bases, in that order; junction bases with no gene match: 8. Per the germline V gene, CDR1 is PRHDT and CDR2 is FYEKMQ (reference sequence). The CDR3 totals 15 residues. Here the CDR3 DNA reads TGTGCCAGCAGCCTCGACAGGGGGCGTCGATCACCCCTCCACTTT. The encoded protein is CASSLDRGRRSPLHF.

This clonotype has a count of ten or more. The chain joins TRBV28 to TRBJ2-3; 7 bases agree with TRBD2. The CDR3 is 16 amino acids. V lost 6 bases, J lost 2 bases, and 11 bases stayed unmatched. Looked up from germline, CDR1 is MDHEN and CDR2 is SYDVKM. In nucleotides, the CDR3 is TGTGCCAGCAGCCCTGCGACTAGCTTTGTCACAGATACGCAGTATTTT. This translates into CASSPATSFVTDTQYF.

This clonotype was seen repeatedly, ten times or more. The chain employs TRBV11-2 and TRBJ1-5, with D unresolved. The CDR3 consists of 13 residues. V gave up 2 bases and J gave up 5 bases, with 7 bases separating them. Germline-derived CDR1 and CDR2 are SGHAT and FQNNGV. CDR3 nucleotides: TGTGCCAGCAGCTTACGAGTCGATCAGCCCCAGCATTTT. It is translated as CASSLRVDQPQHF.

The sample holds many counts of this clonotype. J is TRBJ2-2 and V is TRBV18; D is unresolved. V shed 10 bases and J shed 3 bases, with 6 bases lying between them. Germline V CDR1 and CDR2: KGHSH, LQKENI. The CDR3 is 11 amino acids. Written as DNA, the CDR3 is TGTGCCACGCAAGACACCGGGGAGCTGTTTTTT. Its translation: CATQDTGELFF.

The V and J genes are TRBV7-2 and TRBJ2-7; TRBD1 agrees at 7 bases. With V trimmed by 0 bases and J by 4 bases, 6 bases remained unmatched. Germline CDR1 reads SGHTA; CDR2 reads FQGNSA. The CDR3 is 15 residues long. The CDR3 DNA sequence: TGTGCCAGCAGCTTAGCGACAGGGAGTAGATACGAGCAGTACTTC. Encoded protein: CASSLATGSRYEQYF.

The chain carries TRBV15 and TRBJ2-4; no reliable D call. The CDR3 length is 16 residues. Trimming pared 5 bases from V and 0 bases from J, leaving 14 bases between. Germline V lookup: CDR1 LNHNV, CDR2 YYDKDF (reference sequence). CDR3 nucleotides: TGTGCCACCAGCGGATCAGTGATACTAGCCAAAAACATTCAGTACTTC. Amino acid sequence: CATSGSVILAKNIQYF. Using reference TRBV15 and TRBJ2-4 for the parts outside the CDR3, the full variable domain is DAMVIQNPRYQVTQFGKPVTLSCSQTLNHNVMYWYQQKSSQAPKLLFHYYDKDFNNEADTPDNFQSRRPNTSFCFLDIRSPGLGDTAMYLCATSGSVILAKNIQYFGAGTRLSVL.

This clonotype has more than one count but fewer than ten. The rearrangement links TRBV20-1 to TRBJ2-2, with 7 bases identical to TRBD1. Germline CDR1 DFQATT, CDR2 SNEGSKA (reference sequence). The CDR3 runs to 15 residues. Trimming at V came to 2 bases and at J to 4 bases, leaving 7 bases not matched to a gene. As DNA, the CDR3 is TGCAGTGCTAGACGGACAGGAACCTTCACCGGGGAGCTGTTTTTT. Translation: CSARRTGTFTGELFF.

Regarding this clonotype: A much larger clone sits a single nucleotide away, making a read error possible. This sequence joins TRBV29-1 and TRBJ2-1; no clear D. There are 14 residues in the CDR3. The germline gives CDR1 SQVTM, CDR2 ANQGSEA. The CDR3, as DNA: TGCAGCGCCCTGACTCGAAACCCCTACAATGAGCAGTCCTTC. Translating it yields CSALTRNPYNEQSF.

This clonotype was picked up one time. The chain uses TRBV19 and TRBJ1-5; a possible D gene is TRBD1 (6 bases). Germline V CDR1 and CDR2: LNHDA, SQIVND (reference sequence). CDR3 length equals 15 residues. Trimming pared 4 bases from V and 3 bases from J, leaving 13 bases between. The CDR3 here is CASSRGRQDNQPQHF. The CDR3 bases are TGTGCCAGTAGTAGAGGGAGACAGGACAATCAGCCCCAGCATTTT.

This clonotype came up many times. The chain employs TRBV11-3 and TRBJ1-2; the D is unclear. Germline V gives CDR1 SGHNT, CDR2 YENEEA. The CDR3 runs 12 residues. The V end lost 5 bases, the J end lost 5 bases, and 9 bases lay between the germline ends. The CDR3: CASSRASYGYTF. The CDR3 nucleotides read TGTGCCAGCAGCAGGGCCTCGTATGGCTACACCTTC.

This clonotype was observed many times. V is TRBV5-5 and J is TRBJ2-3; D is unresolved. V was clipped by 4 bases and J by 9 bases, with 12 bases between them. The CDR3 sequence is 12 residues long. Germline V gene sequence: CDR1 SGHKS, CDR2 YYEKEE (reference sequence). CDR3 residues: CASSLSLQTQYF. In DNA, the CDR3 is TGTGCCAGCAGCCTCTCTTTACAAACGCAGTATTTT.

This clonotype was detected only a few times. The rearrangement uses TRBV28 and TRBJ1-4; unclear D gene. V lost 7 bases and J 8 bases, leaving 11 bases between the germline ends. CDR1 and CDR2 from the germline V gene are MDHEN and SYDVKM. The CDR3 length is 12 residues. DNA for the CDR3: TGTGCCAGCACCTCCCCCGGGGAAAAACTGTTTTTT. This encodes CASTSPGEKLFF. The whole variable domain, filled in from reference TRBV28 and TRBJ1-4, reads DVKVTQSSRYLVKRTGEKVFLECVQDMDHENMFWYRQDPGLGLRLIYFSYDVKMKEKGDIPEGYSVSREKKERFSLILESASTNQTSMYLCASTSPGEKLFFGSGTQLSVL.

Regarding this clonotype: The junction differs from germline at one of its ends, possibly a read error. J is TRBJ2-3 and V is TRBV7-2, with a possible D match to TRBD1 (5 bases). Germline lookup yields CDR1 SGHTA and CDR2 FQGNSA. The CDR3 is made up of 14 amino acids. The CDR3 loop is CAGSLRQSTDTQYF. CDR3 coding DNA: TGTGCCGGCAGCTTAAGACAGAGCACAGATACGCAGTATTTT.

The chain uses TRBV20-1 and TRBJ2-2; D gene uncertain. Trimming took 7 bases from V and 13 from J, leaving 16 bases between them. The germline V gene encodes CDR1 DFQATT and CDR2 SNEGSKA (reference sequence). This CDR3 comprises 11 residues. The CDR3 DNA sequence: TGCAGTGTCAGACGAGCACAAAGGCTGTTTTTT. Translated: CSVRRAQRLFF.